A single sample is the source of the 22 T cell receptor beta chains below, sequenced in a study of Ad26.COV2.S vaccination and SARS-CoV-2 variants. Treatment: roughly 20 received Ad26.COV2.S at low or high dose, single or two shots; several received placebo; per-sample allocation not given. Sampling happened 63 days after the first vaccine or placebo injection. Clones were read by immunoSEQ multiplex PCR, and TCRdb kept only the in-frame ones, dropping some. Among about 350,000 clones listed, 86% were seen once. This sample comprised peripheral blood, obtained in a trial of Ad26.COV2.S vaccine versus placebo. These receptors came from a person between 18 and 65 years old who received the Ad26.COV2.S COVID-19 vaccine or a placebo.

The chain combines TRBV18 with TRBJ2-3, with 8 bases aligning to TRBD2. The CDR3 runs to 16 residues. Germline-derived CDR1 and CDR2 are KGHSH and LQKENI. With V trimmed by 3 bases and J by 3 bases, 8 bases remained unmatched. The CDR3 region is CASSPITPSGTDTQYF. In DNA, the CDR3 is TGTGCCAGCTCACCCATTACCCCTAGCGGGACAGATACGCAGTATTTT.

The chain links TRBV5-5 to TRBJ1-2, with D perhaps TRBD1 (6 bases). The V gene's germline CDR1 is SGHKS and CDR2 YYEKEE (reference sequence). V lost 0 bases to trimming and J lost 4 bases, with 16 bases between them. CDR3 length: 16 residues. CDR3 sequence (DNA): TGTGCCAGCAGCTTGGAATGGGTACAGGGAGGCTATGGCTACACCTTC. This sequence encodes CASSLEWVQGGYGYTF.

The V and J genes are TRBV15 and TRBJ1-6; 8 bases match TRBD1. CDR3 size: 16 residues. The ends lost 0 bases at V and 10 bases at J; junction bases unmatched: 8. Germline V gives CDR1 LNHNV, CDR2 YYDKDF (reference sequence). This CDR3 reads CATSREQGAVSSPLHF. The CDR3 coding sequence is TGTGCCACCAGCAGAGAGCAGGGGGCGGTTAGCTCACCCCTCCACTTT.

The J gene is TRBJ2-7, the V gene TRBV11-2; 7 nucleotides match TRBD1. Germline trimming cut 3 bases from V and 0 bases from J; bases unmatched to any gene: 5. From germline, CDR1 is SGHAT and CDR2 FQNNGV. This CDR3 is 15 amino acids long. CDR3 amino acids: CASSFAAGGSYEQYF. The CDR3 DNA sequence: TGTGCCAGCAGCTTCGCGGCAGGGGGCTCCTACGAGCAGTACTTC. The whole variable domain, remainder taken from reference TRBV11-2 and TRBJ2-7, is EAGVAQSPRYKIIEKRQSVAFWCNPISGHATLYWYQQILGQGPKLLIQFQNNGVVDDSQLPKDRFSAERLKGVDSTLKIQPAKLEDSAVYLCASSFAAGGSYEQYFGPGTRLTVT.

This clone was counted a single time. The CDR3 region has the DNA TGTGCCAGTAGTATGGGACAGGGTCATTATGGCTACACCTTC. Amino acid sequence: CASSMGQGHYGYTF. V and J are TRBV19 and TRBJ1-2; TRBD1 agrees at 9 bases. Germline lookup yields CDR1 LNHDA and CDR2 SQIVND (reference sequence). J lost 5 bases, V lost 3 bases, and 4 bases had no gene match. CDR3 length: 14 residues.

The chain carries TRBV28 and TRBJ2-7; maybe TRBD1 (5 bases). CDR1 and CDR2 (germline): MDHEN, SYDVKM. V lost 1 base and J lost 3, with 13 bases in between. This CDR3 has 15 amino acids. The chain's CDR3 is CASSLYRLADYEQYF. The CDR3 region has the DNA TGTGCCAGCAGTTTATACAGGTTAGCCGACTACGAGCAGTACTTC.

The chain joins TRBV18 to TRBJ2-7; TRBD2 agrees at 7 bases. This CDR3 has 14 residues. Germline V gene data show CDR1 as KGHSH and CDR2 as LQKENI. V was pared by 3 bases and J by 2 bases, with 4 bases of the junction left unmatched. In DNA, the CDR3 is TGTGCCAGCTCACCCGGGACTACCCCCTACGAGCAGTACTTC. Its protein is CASSPGTTPYEQYF. The full variable domain, completed using reference TRBV18 and TRBJ2-7, is NAGVMQNPRHLVRRRGQEARLRCSPMKGHSHVYWYRQLPEEGLKFMVYLQKENIIDESGMPKERFSAEFPKEGPSILRIQQVVRGDSAAYFCASSPGTTPYEQYFGPGTRLTVT.

V gene TRBV11-2 combines with J gene TRBJ2-6, with 9 bases identical to TRBD2. This CDR3 has 16 amino acids. CDR1 is SGHAT, CDR2 FQNNGV, per germline. J gave up 11 bases and V 7 bases, and 15 bases lay outside the gene matches. CDR3 bases: TGTGCCAGCACCCCGCTGGGACTAGCCACAAAACACGTCCTGACTTTC. This encodes CASTPLGLATKHVLTF.

V usage is TRBV6-2 or TRBV6-3 and J usage is TRBJ2-7; D is uncertain. Germline values: CDR1 MNHEY, CDR2 SVGEGT. The V end was cut by 0 bases, the J end by 2 bases, with 11 bases between. CDR3 length: 15 residues. The DNA of the CDR3 is TGTGCCAGCAGTTACTCCCCAGCAGTAACCTACGAGCAGTACTTC. Its translation: CASSYSPAVTYEQYF.

The J gene is TRBJ2-5, the V gene TRBV28; D unresolved. The CDR3 loop spans 14 amino acids. Germline CDR1 MDHEN, CDR2 SYDVKM. V shed 4 bases and J shed 5 bases, with 14 bases lying between them. The CDR3 loop is CASSSPSPLETQYF. For the CDR3, the DNA is TGTGCCAGCAGTTCCCCCAGCCCGCTGGAGACCCAGTACTTC.

The chain carries TRBV6-2 or TRBV6-3 and TRBJ1-5; D is possibly TRBD1 (6 bases). Germline V CDR1 and CDR2: MNHEY, SVGEGT. The V and J ends lost 5 bases and 6 bases respectively, with 17 bases between them. There are 15 residues in the CDR3. This CDR3 is CASSPIPTGTQPQHF. Written as DNA, the CDR3 is TGTGCCAGCAGTCCCATACCCACAGGGACTCAGCCCCAGCATTTT.

This chain's CDR3 is CATSTRDRAYEAFF. In nucleotides, the CDR3 is TGTGCCACCAGCACCCGTGACAGAGCTTATGAAGCTTTCTTT. V and J are TRBV15 and TRBJ1-1; maybe TRBD1 (5 bases). CDR1 is LNHNV, CDR2 YYDKDF, per germline (reference sequence). The CDR3 loop spans 14 amino acids. Deletions cut 4 bases from V and 7 bases from J, with 16 bases between.

The chain is built from TRBV6-5 and TRBJ2-2; D not resolved. V was pared by 0 bases and J by 1 base, with 6 bases between. Germline-derived CDR1 and CDR2 are MNHEY and SVGAGI. The CDR3 length is 15 residues. CDR3 sequence: CASSYSGGNTGELFF. CDR3 DNA: TGTGCCAGCAGTTACTCGGGCGGGAACACCGGGGAGCTGTTTTTT.

In regard to this clone: At one end the junction does not follow the germline gene, possibly because of a read error. V is TRBV5-1 and J is TRBJ1-2; no definite D call. The CDR3 sequence is 15 residues long. Per the germline V gene, CDR1 is SGHRS and CDR2 is YFSETQ. CDR3 DNA: TGCGCCAGCAGCTTGGTGGTGGACTCTAAGTATGGCTACACCTTC. Its protein product is CASSLVVDSKYGYTF.

The V and J genes are TRBV7-9 and TRBJ2-1; D is possibly TRBD1 (5 bases). The germline V gene has CDR1 SEHNR and CDR2 FQNEAQ (reference sequence). The CDR3 has 15 amino acids. Trimming took off 6 bases at V and 0 bases at J, with 12 bases between the two ends. The chain's CDR3 is CASRGWGTSYNEQFF. The DNA for the CDR3 is TGTGCCAGCAGGGGATGGGGCACCTCCTACAATGAGCAGTTCTTC.

The rearrangement links TRBV5-4 to TRBJ2-7; TRBD1 agrees at 7 bases. Germline V gene lookup returns CDR1 SGHNT and CDR2 YYREEE (reference sequence). Trimming cost V 4 bases and J 4 bases; bases outside gene matches: 8. The CDR3 is made up of 14 amino acids. CDR3 region: CASSRDSGTYEQYF. CDR3 in DNA: TGTGCCAGCAGCCGGGACAGTGGGACATACGAGCAGTACTTC.

The chain uses TRBV29-1 and TRBJ2-7, with 12 bases fitting TRBD2. The CDR3 extends over 16 amino acids. CDR1 is SQVTM and CDR2 is ANQGSEA in the germline V gene. V was clipped by 0 bases and J by 7 bases; unmatched bases: 10. The CDR3 sequence: CSVEERLAGGPGEQYF. As DNA, the CDR3 is TGCAGCGTTGAAGAGCGGCTAGCGGGAGGGCCGGGGGAGCAGTACTTC.

The chain has TRBV4-1 and TRBJ2-2; 8 bases fit TRBD2. Germline V gene data show CDR1 as MGHRA and CDR2 as YSYEKL. V was pared by 5 bases and J by 4 bases, with 12 bases of the junction left unmatched. CDR3 length: 17 amino acids. The CDR3 nucleotides read TGCGCCAGCAGCAGACGGGAGGGAGGCGTCGGCACCGGGGAGCTGTTTTTT. Translated, it gives CASSRREGGVGTGELFF.

This clone was seen once. V usage is TRBV18 and J usage is TRBJ2-7, with a tentative D call TRBD1 (5 bases). V was clipped by 2 bases and J by 4 bases, with 9 bases between them. CDR1 and CDR2 (germline): KGHSH, LQKENI. This CDR3 is 13 amino acids long. CDR3: CASSPGHLYEQYF. The CDR3 bases are TGTGCCAGCTCACCAGGACACCTTTACGAGCAGTACTTC.

This chain links TRBV19 with TRBJ1-5; TRBD1 agrees at 7 bases. The CDR3 has 15 residues. Germline CDR1 and CDR2: LNHDA and SQIVND (reference sequence). With V trimmed by 5 bases and J by 0 bases, 4 bases remained unmatched. The CDR3 DNA reads TGTGCCAGTAGTTTCAGGGGGGGTAGCAATCAGCCCCAGCATTTT. Protein: CASSFRGGSNQPQHF.

The CDR3 DNA reads TGTGCCAGCAGCTCTGGACAGATCTTTGGAAACACCATATATTTT. Its translation is CASSSGQIFGNTIYF. The gene calls are TRBV7-9 and TRBJ1-3, with TRBD1 as a possible D gene (6 bases). The germline gives CDR1 SEHNR, CDR2 FQNEAQ (reference sequence). The V and J ends lost 4 bases and 3 bases respectively, with 13 bases between them. The CDR3 is 15 residues long.

A single count supports this clone. This chain links TRBV3-1 (or the pseudogene TRBV3-2) with TRBJ1-2; possibly TRBD1 for D (5 bases). Per the germline V gene, CDR1 is LGHDT and CDR2 is YNNKEL (reference sequence). CDR3 length equals 14 residues. V dropped 3 bases and J dropped 8 bases, with 16 bases sitting between them. This CDR3 is CASSQKGIGEGYTF. The CDR3 DNA reads TGTGCCAGCAGCCAGAAGGGTATAGGGGAAGGCTACACCTTC.